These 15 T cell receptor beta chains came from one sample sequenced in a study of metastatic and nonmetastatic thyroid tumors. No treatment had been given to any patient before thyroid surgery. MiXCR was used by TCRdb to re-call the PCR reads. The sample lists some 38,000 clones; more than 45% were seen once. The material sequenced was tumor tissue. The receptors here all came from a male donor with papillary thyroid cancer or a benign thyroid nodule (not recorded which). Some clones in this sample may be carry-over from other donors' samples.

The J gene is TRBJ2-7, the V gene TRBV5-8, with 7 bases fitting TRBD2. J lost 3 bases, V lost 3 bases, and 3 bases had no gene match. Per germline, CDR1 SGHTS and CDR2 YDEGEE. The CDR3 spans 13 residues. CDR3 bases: TGTGCCAGCAGCTCGTCGGGAGGCTACGAGCAGTACTTC. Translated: CASSSSGGYEQYF.

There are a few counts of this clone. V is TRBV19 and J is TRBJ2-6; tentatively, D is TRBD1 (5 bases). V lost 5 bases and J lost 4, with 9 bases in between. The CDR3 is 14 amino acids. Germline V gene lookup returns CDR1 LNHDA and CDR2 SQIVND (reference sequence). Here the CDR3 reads CASSLRTGANVLTF. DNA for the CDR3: TGTGCCAGTAGTCTCCGGACAGGGGCCAACGTCCTGACTTTC.

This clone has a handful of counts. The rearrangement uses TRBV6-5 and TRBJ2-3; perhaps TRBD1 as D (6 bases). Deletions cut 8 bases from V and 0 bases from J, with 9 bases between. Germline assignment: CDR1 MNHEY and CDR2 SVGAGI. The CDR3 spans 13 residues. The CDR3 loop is CASVQGSTDTQYF. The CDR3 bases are TGTGCCAGCGTTCAGGGGAGCACAGATACGCAGTATTTT.

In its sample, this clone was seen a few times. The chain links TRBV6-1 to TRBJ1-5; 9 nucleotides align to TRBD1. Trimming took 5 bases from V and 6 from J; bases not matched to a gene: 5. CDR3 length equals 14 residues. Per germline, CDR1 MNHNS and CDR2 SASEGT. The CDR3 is CASSWTGESQPQHF. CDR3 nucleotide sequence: TGTGCCAGCAGTTGGACAGGGGAAAGTCAGCCCCAGCATTTT.

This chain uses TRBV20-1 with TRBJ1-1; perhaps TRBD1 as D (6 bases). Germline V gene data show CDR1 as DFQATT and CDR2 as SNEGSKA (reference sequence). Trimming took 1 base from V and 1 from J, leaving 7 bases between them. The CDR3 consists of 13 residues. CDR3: CSARGTANTEAFF. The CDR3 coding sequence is TGCAGTGCTAGAGGGACAGCGAACACTGAAGCTTTCTTT.

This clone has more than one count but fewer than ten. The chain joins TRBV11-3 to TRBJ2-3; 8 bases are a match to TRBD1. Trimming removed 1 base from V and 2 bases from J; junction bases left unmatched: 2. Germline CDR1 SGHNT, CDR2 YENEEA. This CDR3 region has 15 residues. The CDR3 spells CASSLGTGHTDTQYF. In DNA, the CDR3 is TGTGCCAGCAGCTTAGGGACAGGGCACACAGATACGCAGTATTTT.

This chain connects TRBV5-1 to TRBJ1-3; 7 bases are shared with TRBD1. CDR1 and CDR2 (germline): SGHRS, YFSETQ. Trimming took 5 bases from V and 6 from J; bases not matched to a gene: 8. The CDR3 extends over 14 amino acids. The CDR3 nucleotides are TGCGCCAGCAGTCTCGGACAGGACGCAAACACCATATATTTT. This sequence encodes CASSLGQDANTIYF.

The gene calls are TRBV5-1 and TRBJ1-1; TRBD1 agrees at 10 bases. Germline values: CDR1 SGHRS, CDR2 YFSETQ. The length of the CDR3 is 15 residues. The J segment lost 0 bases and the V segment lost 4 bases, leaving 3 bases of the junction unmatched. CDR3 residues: CASSPDRGLNTEAFF. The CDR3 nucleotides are TGCGCCAGCAGCCCAGACAGGGGGCTGAACACTGAAGCTTTCTTT.

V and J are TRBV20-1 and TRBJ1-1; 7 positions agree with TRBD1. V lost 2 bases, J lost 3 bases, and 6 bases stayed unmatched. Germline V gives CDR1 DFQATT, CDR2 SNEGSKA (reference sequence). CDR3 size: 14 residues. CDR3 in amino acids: CSARSTGVDTEAFF. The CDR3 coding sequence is TGCAGTGCTAGAAGTACAGGGGTAGACACTGAAGCTTTCTTT.

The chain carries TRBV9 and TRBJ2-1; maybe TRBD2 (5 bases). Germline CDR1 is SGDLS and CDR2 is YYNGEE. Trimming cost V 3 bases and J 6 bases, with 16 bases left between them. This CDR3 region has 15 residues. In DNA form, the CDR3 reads TGTGCCAGCAGCGCAGGCGGGTTCGGATTCAATGAGCAGTTCTTC. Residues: CASSAGGFGFNEQFF.

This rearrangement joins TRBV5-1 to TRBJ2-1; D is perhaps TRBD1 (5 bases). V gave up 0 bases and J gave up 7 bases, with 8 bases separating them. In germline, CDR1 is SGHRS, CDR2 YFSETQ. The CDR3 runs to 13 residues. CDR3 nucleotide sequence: TGCGCCAGCAGCTTGGGACAGCTTAATGAGCAGTTCTTC. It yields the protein CASSLGQLNEQFF. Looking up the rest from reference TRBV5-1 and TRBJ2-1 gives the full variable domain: KAGVTQTPRYLIKTRGQQVTLSCSPISGHRSVSWYQQTPGQGLQFLFEYFSETQRNKGNFPGRFSGRQFSNSRSEMNVSTLELGDSALYLCASSLGQLNEQFFGPGTRLTVL.

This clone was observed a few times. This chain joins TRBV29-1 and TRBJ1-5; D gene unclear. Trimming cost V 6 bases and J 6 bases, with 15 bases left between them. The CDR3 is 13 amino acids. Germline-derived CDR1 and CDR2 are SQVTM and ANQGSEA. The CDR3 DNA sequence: TGCAGCGTCCAAGAGGTGGAGGGTCAGCCCCAGCATTTT. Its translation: CSVQEVEGQPQHF. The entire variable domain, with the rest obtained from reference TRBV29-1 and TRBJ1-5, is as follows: SAVISQKPSRDICQRGTSLTIQCQVDSQVTMMFWYRQQPGQSLTLIATANQGSEATYESGFVIDKFPISRPNLTFSTLTVSNMSPEDSSIYLCSVQEVEGQPQHFGDGTRLSIL.

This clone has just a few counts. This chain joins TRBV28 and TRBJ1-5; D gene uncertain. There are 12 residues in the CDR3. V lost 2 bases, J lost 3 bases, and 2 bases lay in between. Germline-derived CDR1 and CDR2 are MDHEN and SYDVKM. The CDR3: CASSLANQPQHF. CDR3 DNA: TGTGCCAGCAGTTTAGCCAATCAGCCCCAGCATTTT.

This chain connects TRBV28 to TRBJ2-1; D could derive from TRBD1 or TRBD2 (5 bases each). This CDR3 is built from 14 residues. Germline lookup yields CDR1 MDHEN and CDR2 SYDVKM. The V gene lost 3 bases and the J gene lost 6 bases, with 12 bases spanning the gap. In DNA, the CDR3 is TGTGCCAGCAGTTTTTGGGACCGGAGCAATGAGCAGTTCTTC. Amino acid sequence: CASSFWDRSNEQFF. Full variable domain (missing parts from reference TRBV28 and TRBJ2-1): DVKVTQSSRYLVKRTGEKVFLECVQDMDHENMFWYRQDPGLGLRLIYFSYDVKMKEKGDIPEGYSVSREKKERFSLILESASTNQTSMYLCASSFWDRSNEQFFGPGTRLTVL.

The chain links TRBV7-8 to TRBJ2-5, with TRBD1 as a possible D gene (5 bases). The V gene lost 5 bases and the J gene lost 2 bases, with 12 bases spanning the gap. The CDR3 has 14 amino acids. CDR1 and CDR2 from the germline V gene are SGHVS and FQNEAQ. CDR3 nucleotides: TGTGCCAGCAGCCGAGGACAAATTCAAGAGACCCAGTACTTC. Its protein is CASSRGQIQETQYF.